This passage covers 18 T cell receptor beta chains from one sample sequenced in a study of cytomegalovirus exposure and HLA in healthy donors (dated by TCRdb to the late 2010s). The library was produced with the immunoSEQ multiplex PCR assay. The multiplex PCR relied on a mix of 60 forward primers for TCR Vbeta segments and 13 reverse primers for TCR Jbeta segments. TCRdb took this table from immuneACCESS and kept in-frame rearrangements with V and J called. Such tables lack part of the clones; where checked against another copy, unresolved V genes explain under half of the gap, and the rest is unexplained. The sample yields around 170,000 clones; around 85% were counted once. The ten most abundant clones make up 6.3% of the sample. Sequenced material: PBMCs. The receptor set was obtained from a man aged 40-55 years in good health and CMV-seropositive.

This clone has ten or more counts. The CDR3 coding sequence is TGTGCCAGCAGTTACTCGATAGGGGCCGGGCAGCCCCAGCATTTT. It encodes CASSYSIGAGQPQHF. This sequence joins TRBV6-5 and TRBJ1-5; tentative D call: TRBD1 (5 bases). Germline V gene lookup returns CDR1 MNHEY and CDR2 SVGAGI. CDR3 length: 15 amino acids. V dropped 0 bases and J dropped 7 bases, with 13 bases sitting between them.

The rearrangement joins TRBV29-1 to TRBJ1-2; TRBD1 agrees at 7 bases. From germline, CDR1 is SQVTM and CDR2 ANQGSEA. Unmatched junction bases numbered 8, after V lost 7 bases and J lost 6 bases. The CDR3 runs to 12 residues. The CDR3 DNA reads TGCAGCGGACAAACAGGGGAGAATGGCTACACCTTC. This sequence encodes CSGQTGENGYTF.

The chain links TRBV9 to TRBJ2-3, with TRBD2 matching 8 bases. The CDR3 totals 16 residues. CDR1 SGDLS and CDR2 YYNGEE come from the germline V gene. V was clipped by 4 bases and J by 2 bases; unmatched bases: 9. In DNA, the CDR3 is TGTGCCAGCAGCCCCCTCGGGGGGGCATACACAGATACGCAGTATTTT. This sequence encodes CASSPLGGAYTDTQYF.

The chain combines TRBV5-6 with TRBJ2-1; TRBD2 matches 9 bases. With V trimmed by 4 bases and J by 3 bases, 5 bases remained unmatched. This CDR3 comprises 15 residues. The germline V gene has CDR1 SGHDT and CDR2 YYEEEE. The CDR3: CASSASSGIYNEQFF. CDR3 bases: TGTGCCAGCAGCGCCTCTAGCGGGATCTACAATGAGCAGTTCTTC.

The table lists this clone with a few counts. V and J are TRBV7-3 and TRBJ2-3, with TRBD2 identical over 7 bases. Germline V gene sequence: CDR1 SGHTA, CDR2 FQGTGA. V was clipped by 5 bases and J by 2 bases; unmatched bases: 4. The CDR3 runs 14 residues. CDR3: CASSASGATDTQYF. Written as DNA, the CDR3 is TGTGCCAGCAGCGCGAGCGGGGCCACAGATACGCAGTATTTT.

The rearrangement joins TRBV30 to TRBJ1-5; tentative D call: TRBD1 (5 bases). CDR1 is GTSNPN and CDR2 is SVGIG in the germline V gene (reference sequence). This CDR3 spans 11 amino acids. V was pared by 4 bases and J by 4 bases, with 5 bases between. The CDR3 nucleotides are TGTGCCTGGAAGGGGAATCAGCCCCAGCATTTT. Protein: CAWKGNQPQHF.

V gene TRBV6-1 combines with J gene TRBJ1-2; 8 bases line up with TRBD1. The germline V gene has CDR1 MNHNS and CDR2 SASEGT. The CDR3 covers 14 residues. V was clipped by 4 bases and J by 4 bases; unmatched bases: 5. CDR3 region: CASSVGQGPYGYTF. In nucleotides, the CDR3 is TGTGCCAGCAGTGTCGGACAGGGTCCCTATGGCTACACCTTC.

This clone came up once. J is TRBJ1-5 and V is TRBV28; 7 positions agree with TRBD1. Trimming at V came to 1 base and at J to 2 bases, leaving 5 bases not matched to a gene. The CDR3 has 16 residues. From germline, CDR1 is MDHEN and CDR2 SYDVKM. Written as DNA, the CDR3 is TGTGCCAGCAGTTTATTTCTAGGGGGCGGCAATCAGCCCCAGCATTTT. It codes for CASSLFLGGGNQPQHF. Supplemented by reference TRBV28 and TRBJ1-5, the full variable domain reads DVKVTQSSRYLVKRTGEKVFLECVQDMDHENMFWYRQDPGLGLRLIYFSYDVKMKEKGDIPEGYSVSREKKERFSLILESASTNQTSMYLCASSLFLGGGNQPQHFGDGTRLSIL.

V and J are TRBV18 and TRBJ1-2; D is perhaps TRBD1 (6 bases). Germline loops: CDR1 KGHSH, CDR2 LQKENI. V lost 1 base and J 4 bases, leaving 19 bases between the germline ends. CDR3 length equals 17 residues. The CDR3 here is CASSPRGGADNFYGYTF. The CDR3, as DNA: TGTGCCAGCTCACCACGGGGGGGCGCAGACAATTTCTATGGCTACACCTTC.

This clone appeared a single time. J is TRBJ1-6 and V is TRBV27; 7 positions agree with TRBD1. This CDR3 contains 15 residues. The V and J ends lost 6 bases and 6 bases, in that order; junction bases with no gene match: 8. In germline, CDR1 is MNHEY, CDR2 SMNVEV (reference sequence). The CDR3 nucleotides are TGTGCCAGCAGACCTAGACAGGGCGGTAATTCACCCCTCCACTTT. It specifies CASRPRQGGNSPLHF.

J is TRBJ2-7 and V is TRBV10-3; 8 bases are shared with TRBD2. V lost 6 bases to trimming and J lost 2 bases; unmatched junction nucleotides: 3. From germline, CDR1 is ENHRY and CDR2 SYGVKD. The CDR3 runs 13 residues. CDR3 bases: TGTGCCATCAGCAGCGGGGGAACCTACGAGCAGTACTTC. This gives the protein CAISSGGTYEQYF.

This chain links TRBV7-3 with TRBJ2-2; D is possibly TRBD1 (6 bases). Trimming cost V 4 bases and J 8 bases, with 14 bases left between them. The V gene's germline CDR1 is SGHTA and CDR2 FQGTGA. This CDR3 region has 14 residues. The CDR3 bases are TGTGCCAGCAGCTCCAGGGGCCCCCCGGGGGAGCTGTTTTTT. Translation: CASSSRGPPGELFF.

The rearrangement joins TRBV6-5 to TRBJ2-2; 8 positions match TRBD2. The junction had 0 bases not matched to a gene; V was cut back by 6 bases and J by 0 bases. The CDR3 loop spans 14 amino acids. CDR1 MNHEY and CDR2 SVGAGI come from the germline V gene. CDR3 bases: TGTGCCAGCAGGCGGGGGGCGAACACCGGGGAGCTGTTTTTT. Translated: CASRRGANTGELFF.

A single count supports this clone. This rearrangement joins TRBV6-6 to TRBJ1-1, with 8 bases lining up with TRBD1. V shed 6 bases, J shed 3 bases, and the junction held 3 bases outside the gene matches. CDR1 is MNHNY and CDR2 is SVGAGI in the germline V gene (reference sequence). The CDR3 spans 13 residues. The CDR3, as DNA: TGTGCCAGCAGCTCAGGGGGCCACACTGAAGCTTTCTTT. The encoded protein is CASSSGGHTEAFF.

V usage is TRBV6-6 and J usage is TRBJ1-5, with D possibly TRBD1 on 6 matching bases. V lost 6 bases and J 0 bases, leaving 12 bases between the germline ends. This CDR3 has 15 residues. Per germline, CDR1 MNHNY and CDR2 SVGAGI (reference sequence). The CDR3 region is CASRLRQVSNQPQHF. CDR3 bases: TGTGCCAGCAGATTGCGACAGGTTAGCAATCAGCCCCAGCATTTT.

The J gene is TRBJ2-3, the V gene TRBV13; D is perhaps TRBD2 (5 bases). V lost 4 bases and J 5 bases, leaving 10 bases between the germline ends. The CDR3 length is 13 residues. Germline assignment: CDR1 PRHDT and CDR2 FYEKMQ (reference sequence). This CDR3 is CASSSPSGDTQYF. CDR3 DNA sequence: TGTGCCAGCAGCTCCCCCAGCGGAGATACGCAGTATTTT.

This clone appeared a single time. J is TRBJ1-5 and V is TRBV4-1, with D possibly matching TRBD1 (6 bases). The germline V and J ends were trimmed by 3 bases and 3 bases, with 18 bases remaining between them. The CDR3 consists of 17 residues. The germline V gene has CDR1 MGHRA and CDR2 YSYEKL. The CDR3 DNA is TGCGCCAGCAGCCAGCACTTAAGCGGACAGAACAATCAGCCCCAGCATTTT. It translates to CASSQHLSGQNNQPQHF.

The chain couples TRBV13 to TRBJ2-2, with 10 bases that match TRBD1. CDR1 and CDR2 (germline): PRHDT, FYEKMQ (reference sequence). Trimming at V came to 4 bases and at J to 9 bases, leaving 17 bases not matched to a gene. The CDR3 covers 18 residues. CDR3 bases: TGTGCCAGCAGCTCGGAACCTGGGACAGGGGTTGGTGTACGGGAGCTGTTTTTT. Amino acids: CASSSEPGTGVGVRELFF.